Sequencing of this T cell receptor beta chain was carried out in a study of naive and memory T cell subsets. The beta constant-region primer was an equimolar mix of two oligonucleotides covering TRBC1 and TRBC2. TCRdb reprocessed the UMI-ligation and nested PCR reads with MiXCR, giving one entry per CDR3 protein. The data show about 85,000 distinct CDR3 sequences, around 14% seen once. This clonotype was seen more than once but under ten times. Antigen specificity is unknown. Regarding the study as a whole: In naive cells, over 95% of TCR sequences were seen only once.

Cells stained for CD3, CD4, CD8, CD45RA and CD27 were sorted into four subsets. Sequences were obtained from central memory CD4+ T cells from blood. The clonotype was recovered from a human donor in good health.

CDR3 protein: CSVLNGGFADTQYF. The CDR3, as DNA: TGCAGCGTCCTAAACGGAGGGTTTGCAGATACGCAGTATTTT. J is TRBJ2-3 and V is TRBV29-1; D is possibly TRBD2 (6 bases). Deletions cut 6 bases from V and 4 bases from J, with 17 bases between. Per germline, CDR1 SQVTM and CDR2 ANQGSEA. This CDR3 has 14 amino acids.